This T cell receptor beta chain was obtained from a study of blood T cell repertoires in COVID-19. The germline V gene has CDR1 SNHLY and CDR2 FYNNEI. This CDR3 is 13 amino acids long. V lost 9 bases, J lost 2 bases, and 13 bases lay in between. In the authors' workflow: Nucleated cell number was recorded as an estimate derived from reference gene primer amplification. The data were produced by immunoSEQ multiplex PCR, yet TCRdb's version contains in-frame clones alone and is incomplete. V and J calls and clone size are given by that table; D and trimming were obtained from the DNA. This table has fewer than 250,000 clones, approximately 86% appearing once.

Sequencing was performed on peripheral blood. This sequence joins TRBV2 and TRBJ2-5, with D possibly matching TRBD1 (6 bases). The TCR comes from a man in his 60s with acute or convalescent COVID-19. CDR3 sequence: CASHRTVQETQYF. As DNA, the CDR3 is TGTGCCAGTCATCGGACAGTACAAGAGACCCAGTACTTC.